This is a list of T cell receptor beta chains from one sample in a study of graft-versus-host responses after intestinal transplantation. The assay was immunoSEQ multiplex PCR, and TCRdb's table has in-frame clones only and misses some. This sample has roughly 21,000 clones; 30% to 40% occur once, and the top ten carry roughly 8.4%. The material sequenced was alloreactive CD8+ T cells from a mixed lymphocyte reaction culture, taken before intestinal transplant. These receptors originate from a human patient who received an intestinal transplant. CDR3s include the opening cysteine and the closing phenylalanine or tryptophan. Fields, in order: V gene, D gene, J gene, CDR3 protein. D genes are given only for firm matches.

TRBV30	TRBD1	TRBJ2-2	CAWSLEDRGTGELFF
TRBV4-1	.	TRBJ1-3	CASSLDVGVGNTIYF
TRBV11-3	TRBD1	TRBJ2-7	CASSLLTGEGYEQYF
TRBV5-5	.	TRBJ2-7	CASSLPGVGEQYF
TRBV5-4	.	TRBJ1-2	CASIRWSDQGNGYTF
TRBV27	.	TRBJ1-5	CASSFSSNQPQHF
TRBV7-9	.	TRBJ2-7	CASSFQGDEQYF
TRBV27	TRBD1	TRBJ2-1	CASSLIQGVYEQFF
TRBV19	TRBD1	TRBJ2-7	CASSLTGGYEQYF
TRBV4-1	.	TRBJ2-1	CASSQFTGRHNEQFF
TRBV4-1	TRBD2	TRBJ2-3	CASSHLGLVVTDTQYF
TRBV19	.	TRBJ2-7	CASSMAGSSPEQYF
TRBV10-3	.	TRBJ1-5	CAISEWGRGQPQHF
TRBV5-1	TRBD2	TRBJ2-7	CASSRTSGNEQYF
TRBV6-5	.	TRBJ1-6	CASSTVGNSPLHF
TRBV2	TRBD1	TRBJ1-2	CASSEAKDRVDYGYTF
TRBV4-1	.	TRBJ2-4	CASSHNQGWAKNIQYF
TRBV6-5	.	TRBJ1-2	CASSLEGPYGYTF
TRBV9	TRBD2	TRBJ2-1	CASSGGGGGGSDEQFF
TRBV2	TRBD2	TRBJ2-7	CASSVFAGGPERGQYF
TRBV13	.	TRBJ2-5	CASSGRQPPKETQYF
TRBV9	.	TRBJ2-3	CASSVGGFSDTQYF
TRBV5-5	.	TRBJ2-3	CASSLPGEDTQYF
TRBV6-5	.	TRBJ2-7	CASSPLEGIYEQYF
TRBV30	.	TRBJ2-3	CAWSVPDHTDTQYF
TRBV11-3	.	TRBJ2-1	CASSLFPDSLNNEQFF
TRBV19	TRBD1	TRBJ2-7	CARRDRYCYEQYF
TRBV29-1	TRBD2	TRBJ2-5	CSVVDWGGGTPSKETQYF
TRBV7-9	.	TRBJ2-1	CASSQITRIYNEQFF